This T cell receptor (beta chain) was captured by sequencing in a study of CD8 T cells in ankylosing spondylitis. Germline CDR1 and CDR2: DFQATT and SNEGSKA (reference sequence). The CDR3 has 17 amino acids. With 3 bases removed from V and 3 bases from J, the gap between germline ends came to 24 bases. Libraries for TCR beta were made by quantitative 5'-RACE with molecular barcodes. TCRdb fed the 5' RACE reads into MiXCR, producing one record per CDR3 protein. Among approximately 240,000 distinct CDR3 sequences, 20% to 30% were seen once, and the ten largest hold roughly 0.67%. This clonotype was picked up a small number of times.

Sample: blood, either unsorted or a sorted T cell fraction (not recorded which). The TCR sequence derives from a male donor with ankylosing spondylitis or in good health (not recorded which). V is TRBV20-1 and J is TRBJ2-7, with D perhaps TRBD2 (7 bases). DNA for the CDR3: TGCAGTGCTAGGGATCCCCAAGGCAGGGAGGGGGGCTACGAGCAGTACTTC. It is translated as CSARDPQGREGGYEQYF.